These 20 T cell receptor beta chains were all obtained from the same sample, sequenced in a study of read filtering for tumor transcriptome and immune sequencing. Molecular barcoded adaptors covering alpha/delta and beta/gamma chains were used on about 390 ng RNA. TCRdb reanalysed the reads using MiXCR and keeps one entry per CDR3 protein. The data show around 140,000 distinct CDR3 sequences, with roughly 13% seen just once and under 9% held by the top ten. Sequenced input: a population of CD138-negative cells sorted from bone marrow. These receptors all come from a donor aged 40 or over with multiple myeloma.

This clonotype showed up many times. The chain is built from TRBV5-1 and TRBJ2-7; perhaps TRBD1 as D (5 bases). The CDR3 consists of 13 residues. Germline V gene data show CDR1 as SGHRS and CDR2 as YFSETQ. V lost 2 bases, J lost 2 bases, and 8 bases lay in between. For the CDR3, the DNA is TGCGCCAGCAGCTTTGACAGAACCTACGAGCAGTACTTC. This encodes CASSFDRTYEQYF.

This clonotype was recorded many times. J is TRBJ2-1 and V is TRBV29-1; 7 bases match TRBD1. The CDR3 is 15 amino acids. The V gene end was trimmed by 5 bases and the J gene end by 0 bases; junction bases not matched to a gene: 7. Germline V gene data show CDR1 as SQVTM and CDR2 as ANQGSEA. CDR3 protein: CSVTQDRSSYNEQFF. CDR3 in DNA: TGCAGCGTTACTCAGGACAGGAGCTCCTACAATGAGCAGTTCTTC.

Ten or more counts support this clonotype. The DNA is left out, because the CDR3 cannot be placed on it with certainty; the CDR3 is given as TCRdb lists it. The chain is built from TRBV29-1 and TRBJ1-2; the table's D gene call, TRBD1, was not cross checked with the DNA. Per germline, CDR1 SQVTM and CDR2 ANQGSEA. The CDR3 has 8 residues if both end residues are counted. CDR3 residues: CSVGQGAF.

This clonotype was detected only a few times. A much larger clone sits a single nucleotide away, making a read error possible. V is TRBV5-1 and J is TRBJ2-7; the match to TRBD1 covers 8 bases. Germline V gene sequence: CDR1 SGHRS, CDR2 YFSETQ. With 3 bases clipped from V and 7 bases from J, the junction kept 9 bases outside the gene matches. The CDR3 loop spans 14 amino acids. The CDR3 loop reads CASSCRDRPIEQYF. Here the CDR3 DNA reads TGCGCCAGCAGCTGCCGGGACAGGCCTATTGAGCAGTACTTC.

This clonotype was found many times. J is TRBJ2-2 and V is TRBV6-5, with 7 bases matching TRBD1. Germline V lookup: CDR1 MNHEY, CDR2 SVGAGI. The CDR3 runs 18 residues. Trimming took 6 bases from V and 2 from J; bases not matched to a gene: 15. As DNA, the CDR3 is TGTGCCAGCAGCTCCGAACGATCCGGGACAGCTAACACCGGGGAGCTGTTTTTT. It codes for CASSSERSGTANTGELFF.

Note on this clonotype: A read error is possible here, since a much larger clone lies one base away. The chain links TRBV29-1 to TRBJ1-1, with D possibly being TRBD1 (5 bases). Looked up from germline, CDR1 is SQVTM and CDR2 is ANQGSEA. The CDR3 contains 12 residues. CDR3 sequence: CNVVPGGTEAFF. The CDR3 region has the DNA TGCAACGTTGTTCCTGGGGGTACTGAAGCTTTCTTT. Variable domain in full (rest from reference TRBV29-1 and TRBJ1-1): SAVISQKPSRDICQRGTSLTIQCQVDSQVTMMFWYRQQPGQSLTLIATANQGSEATYESGFVIDKFPISRPNLTFSTLTVSNMSPEDSSIYLCNVVPGGTEAFFGQGTRLTVV.

The V gene is TRBV28, the J gene TRBJ1-1, with a tentative D call TRBD1 (6 bases). V lost 6 bases to trimming and J lost 1 base, with 12 bases between them. Germline V lookup: CDR1 MDHEN, CDR2 SYDVKM. The CDR3 is made up of 14 amino acids. The CDR3 loop is CASRPGGPNTEAFF. DNA of the CDR3: TGTGCCAGCAGGCCTGGGGGCCCGAACACTGAAGCTTTCTTT.

Ten or more counts support this clonotype. V and J are TRBV20-1 and TRBJ2-7, with 9 bases aligning to TRBD2. The V and J ends lost 6 bases and 2 bases, in that order; junction bases with no gene match: 11. Germline V gene data show CDR1 as DFQATT and CDR2 as SNEGSKA (reference sequence). The CDR3 has 15 residues. CDR3 region: CSAANPSSGAYEQYF. DNA for the CDR3: TGCAGTGCGGCAAATCCCTCTAGCGGGGCCTACGAGCAGTACTTC.

As for this clonotype: Since a much larger clone is just one base distant, this may be a read error. V is TRBV7-9 and J is TRBJ1-1; D perhaps matches TRBD1 (5 bases). CDR1 SEHNR and CDR2 FQNEAQ come from the germline V gene (reference sequence). The CDR3 is 14 residues long. The DNA of the CDR3 is TGTGCCAGCAGTTGGGGGGTGGAGAACACTGAAGCTCTCTTT. Its protein product is CASSWGVENTEALF.

This clonotype was counted at least ten times. The chain recombines TRBV7-9 with TRBJ1-5; D is unclear. CDR3 size: 15 residues. The V gene lost 0 bases and the J gene lost 2 bases, with 8 bases spanning the gap. From germline, CDR1 is SEHNR and CDR2 FQNEAQ (reference sequence). In DNA, the CDR3 is TGTGCCAGCAGCTTAGCGGGCAGCCGCAATCAGCCCCAGCATTTT. Translation: CASSLAGSRNQPQHF.

The sample holds many counts of this clonotype. V and J are TRBV2 and TRBJ2-1, with D possibly called TRBD1 or TRBD2 (5 bases each). Germline V gene lookup returns CDR1 SNHLY and CDR2 FYNNEI. CDR3 length: 13 amino acids. V shed 6 bases and J shed 2 bases, with 8 bases lying between them. The chain's CDR3 is CASRGTTYNEQFF. CDR3 DNA sequence: TGTGCCAGCAGAGGGACCACCTACAATGAGCAGTTCTTC.

This chain links TRBV6-2 or TRBV6-3 with TRBJ2-5; 9 positions match TRBD2. Germline CDR1 is MNHEY and CDR2 is SVGEGT. The CDR3 is 16 amino acids. V was clipped by 5 bases and J by 2 bases; unmatched bases: 9. The CDR3 loop is CASSRSAGGFQETQYF. CDR3 DNA: TGTGCCAGCAGTCGATCAGCGGGAGGATTTCAAGAGACCCAGTACTTC.

This clonotype was found many times. The chain recombines TRBV15 with TRBJ2-1; 7 bases align to TRBD2. Germline lookup yields CDR1 LNHNV and CDR2 YYDKDF (reference sequence). The V gene end was trimmed by 1 base and the J gene end by 14 bases; junction bases not matched to a gene: 8. CDR3 size: 13 residues. The CDR3: CATSRGTSNSEFF. For the CDR3, the DNA is TGTGCCACCAGCAGAGGGACTAGTAATTCCGAGTTCTTC.

This clonotype was counted many times. V usage is TRBV7-9 and J usage is TRBJ2-4; tentatively, D is TRBD2 (6 bases). With 5 bases removed from V and 2 bases from J, the gap between germline ends came to 19 bases. The CDR3 covers 17 residues. CDR1 is SEHNR, CDR2 FQNEAQ, per germline (reference sequence). Here the CDR3 reads CASSPGGEWMTKNIQYF. The DNA of the CDR3 is TGTGCCAGCAGCCCAGGCGGGGAGTGGATGACCAAAAACATTCAGTACTTC. Based on the CDR3 plus reference TRBV7-9 and TRBJ2-4, the full variable domain is DTGVSQNPRHKITKRGQNVTFRCDPISEHNRLYWYRQTLGQGPEFLTYFQNEAQLEKSRLLSDRFSAERPKGSFSTLEIQRTEQGDSAMYLCASSPGGEWMTKNIQYFGAGTRLSVL.

Ten or more counts support this clonotype. The chain recombines TRBV19 with TRBJ2-1, with TRBD2 matching over 9 bases. The CDR3 is made up of 16 amino acids. The V gene end was trimmed by 1 base and the J gene end by 9 bases; junction bases not matched to a gene: 10. CDR1 LNHDA and CDR2 SQIVND come from the germline V gene (reference sequence). The CDR3 is CASSIAAGGTNTEQFF. Here the CDR3 DNA reads TGTGCCAGTAGTATAGCCGCGGGAGGGACGAACACTGAGCAGTTCTTC.

This clonotype has just a few counts. This may stem from a read error, because a much larger clone lies one nucleotide away. The chain recombines TRBV27 with TRBJ2-1; 10 bases agree with TRBD2. V dropped 6 bases and J dropped 6; count of bases not matched to a gene: 14. The CDR3 runs to 17 residues. Looked up from germline, CDR1 is MNHEY and CDR2 is SMNVEV (reference sequence). The CDR3 DNA sequence: TGTGCCAGCAGCCGTAAAAGACTAGCGGGTATTTGCAATGAGCAGTTCTTC. Its translation: CASSRKRLAGICNEQFF.

In its sample, this clonotype was seen many times. This chain uses TRBV15 with TRBJ2-2; D may be TRBD1 (6 bases). Deletions cut 4 bases from V and 6 bases from J, with 18 bases between. Germline CDR1 is LNHNV and CDR2 is YYDKDF (reference sequence). The CDR3 length is 16 residues. The CDR3, as DNA: TGTGCCACCAGCACAGGATTCAGGGGAGACGCCGGGGAGCTGTTTTTT. It is translated as CATSTGFRGDAGELFF.

This clonotype has ten or more counts. V is TRBV5-1 and J is TRBJ2-1; unclear D gene. Germline V gives CDR1 SGHRS, CDR2 YFSETQ. V gave up 4 bases and J gave up 8 bases, with 22 bases separating them. CDR3 size: 16 residues. The DNA of the CDR3 is TGCGCCAGCAGCATATACCGGGCCTCCGTCCCCGATGAGCAGTTCTTC. It codes for CASSIYRASVPDEQFF.

This clonotype was observed at least ten times. CDR3 sequence reads: CSVEGLAGVQGEQFF. The CDR3, as DNA: TGCAGCGTTGAAGGCCTAGCGGGAGTTCAGGGTGAGCAGTTCTTC. This chain connects TRBV29-1 to TRBJ2-1; 10 bases agree with TRBD2. Germline CDR1 and CDR2: SQVTM and ANQGSEA. The J segment lost 9 bases and the V segment lost 1 base, leaving 9 bases of the junction unmatched. The CDR3 has 15 residues.

This clonotype was picked up many times. The chain is built from TRBV29-1 and TRBJ2-4; D is ambiguous. The V end was cut by 6 bases, the J end by 0 bases, with 9 bases between. Germline assignment: CDR1 SQVTM and CDR2 ANQGSEA. The CDR3 runs 13 residues. The CDR3 loop is CSVLALAKNIQYF. The CDR3 DNA follows: TGCAGCGTCCTTGCTTTAGCCAAAAACATTCAGTACTTC.